Shown below are 27 T cell receptor beta chains from a single sample sequenced in a study of T cell responses to AZD1222 COVID-19 vaccine. TCRdb keeps only in-frame clones here, not all; method: immunoSEQ multiplex PCR. The profile covers approximately 170,000 clones, with 75% to 90% appearing a single time and 6.9% taken by the ten largest. The sample was peripheral blood, taken on day 0 of AZD1222 vaccination. Source of these receptors: an adult in good health.

The gene calls are TRBV28 and TRBJ2-1, with D possibly being TRBD1 (6 bases). Germline V lookup: CDR1 MDHEN, CDR2 SYDVKM. Trimming took 5 bases from V and 7 from J, leaving 18 bases between them. The CDR3 spans 15 residues. The CDR3 bases are TGTGCCAGCAGTCGAATACCGGGACATCGGAATGAGCAGTTCTTC. Its protein is CASSRIPGHRNEQFF.

V gene TRBV6-5 combines with J gene TRBJ1-1; D perhaps matches TRBD1 (5 bases). Trimming shortened V by 4 bases and J by 12 bases, and 21 bases separated the two germline ends. The CDR3 is 14 amino acids. Germline CDR1 MNHEY, CDR2 SVGAGI. The CDR3 region is CASSSPGTKLGSFF. CDR3 DNA sequence: TGTGCCAGCAGTTCGCCGGGGACTAAGCTCGGATCTTTCTTT.

This clone was counted a few times. V usage is TRBV9 and J usage is TRBJ2-3; TRBD1 is a possible D gene (6 bases). The V end lost 3 bases, the J end lost 3 bases, and 17 bases lay between the germline ends. Germline lookup yields CDR1 SGDLS and CDR2 YYNGEE. CDR3 length equals 16 residues. This chain's CDR3 is CASSGNRDPRTDTQYF. The CDR3 DNA is TGTGCCAGCAGCGGAAACAGGGATCCTAGGACAGATACGCAGTATTTT. Based on the CDR3 plus reference TRBV9 and TRBJ2-3, the full variable domain is DSGVTQTPKHLITATGQRVTLRCSPRSGDLSVYWYQQSLDQGLQFLIQYYNGEERAKGNILERFSAQQFPDLHSELNLSSLELGDSALYFCASSGNRDPRTDTQYFGPGTRLTVL.

V usage is TRBV28 and J usage is TRBJ1-5; 7 bases map to TRBD1. Germline V gene data show CDR1 as MDHEN and CDR2 as SYDVKM. Losses at the gene ends were 5 bases for V and 5 bases for J; bases not matched to a gene: 9. This CDR3 has 15 residues. CDR3 loop: CASSVRDRGDQPQHF. The CDR3 bases are TGTGCCAGCAGTGTCCGGGACAGAGGGGATCAGCCCCAGCATTTT. Full variable domain (missing parts from reference TRBV28 and TRBJ1-5): DVKVTQSSRYLVKRTGEKVFLECVQDMDHENMFWYRQDPGLGLRLIYFSYDVKMKEKGDIPEGYSVSREKKERFSLILESASTNQTSMYLCASSVRDRGDQPQHFGDGTRLSIL.

This chain connects TRBV14 to TRBJ2-1; 9 positions agree with TRBD1. The CDR3 spans 18 residues. The trim removed 1 base at V and 4 bases at J, leaving 11 bases unmatched. Germline-derived CDR1 and CDR2 are SGHDN and FVKESK. CDR3 protein: CASSQGLAKGQGYNEQFF. The DNA of the CDR3 is TGTGCCAGCAGCCAAGGGTTGGCGAAGGGACAGGGATACAATGAGCAGTTCTTC.

This chain joins TRBV3-1 (or the pseudogene TRBV3-2) and TRBJ2-4; D might be TRBD2 (6 bases). Trimming took off 4 bases at V and 0 bases at J, with 10 bases between the two ends. The V gene's germline CDR1 is LGHDT and CDR2 YNNKEL (reference sequence). The CDR3 covers 15 residues. CDR3 DNA sequence: TGTGCCAGCAGCCTGGAGGGGAAAGCCAAAAACATTCAGTACTTC. It codes for CASSLEGKAKNIQYF.

CDR3 in amino acids: CAGYPDNEQFF. The CDR3 DNA reads as TGTGCCGGCTATCCGGACAATGAGCAGTTCTTC. The chain employs TRBV24-1 and TRBJ2-1; D call uncertain. This CDR3 comprises 11 residues. Trimming took 12 bases from V and 5 from J, leaving 10 bases between them. Germline V gene lookup returns CDR1 KGHDR and CDR2 SFDVKD.

The genes are TRBV29-1 and TRBJ2-1; tentatively, D is TRBD1 or TRBD2 (5 bases each). This CDR3 is 14 amino acids long. V was pared by 7 bases and J by 0 bases, with 13 bases between. The V gene's germline CDR1 is SQVTM and CDR2 ANQGSEA. CDR3 amino acids: CSARDRSSYNEQFF. CDR3 bases: TGCAGCGCAAGGGACCGAAGCTCCTACAATGAGCAGTTCTTC.

The gene calls are TRBV4-2 and TRBJ1-1; possibly TRBD1 for D (6 bases). The ends were cut back, 0 bases at V and 11 bases at J, with 22 bases in the middle. The CDR3 sequence is 16 residues long. Germline loops: CDR1 LGHNA, CDR2 YNFKEQ. The CDR3 region has the DNA TGTGCCAGCAGCCAAGAGCAGAACAGGGCGCGGGATGGGGCTTTCTTT. Translation: CASSQEQNRARDGAFF.

The chain uses TRBV19 and TRBJ2-3; weak D call: TRBD1 (6 bases). V lost 4 bases and J lost 0, with 11 bases in between. The germline V gene has CDR1 LNHDA and CDR2 SQIVND (reference sequence). The CDR3 totals 15 residues. The CDR3 nucleotides are TGTGCCAGTAGTACGGGACAAGCTAGCACAGATACGCAGTATTTT. Its translation is CASSTGQASTDTQYF.

V is TRBV7-2 and J is TRBJ1-1; D is possibly TRBD1 (6 bases). With 1 base removed from V and 0 bases from J, the gap between germline ends came to 18 bases. Germline V gene data show CDR1 as SGHTA and CDR2 as FQGNSA. This CDR3 spans 18 amino acids. Here the CDR3 reads CASSLGYGGRELNTEAFF. The CDR3 DNA sequence: TGTGCCAGCAGCTTAGGTTATGGGGGGCGGGAACTGAACACTGAAGCTTTCTTT. The variable domain in full, with the rest retrieved from reference TRBV7-2 and TRBJ1-1, is GAGVSQSPSNKVTEKGKDVELRCDPISGHTALYWYRQSLGQGLEFLIYFQGNSAPDKSGLPSDRFSAERTGGSVSTLTIQRTQQEDSAVYLCASSLGYGGRELNTEAFFGQGTRLTVV.

The J gene is TRBJ2-1, the V gene TRBV7-9, with D possibly being TRBD2 (6 bases). Germline V lookup: CDR1 SEHNR, CDR2 FQNEAQ (reference sequence). V was clipped by 3 bases and J by 6 bases, with 15 bases between them. This CDR3 has 15 amino acids. CDR3 amino acids: CASSFQSPAGNEQFF. DNA for the CDR3: TGTGCCAGCAGCTTTCAAAGTCCAGCGGGCAATGAGCAGTTCTTC.

This chain connects TRBV20-1 to TRBJ2-1; D remains ambiguous. CDR1 is DFQATT and CDR2 is SNEGSKA in the germline V gene (reference sequence). The CDR3 has 10 amino acids. V lost 1 base to trimming and J lost 6 bases, with 1 base between them. The CDR3 loop is CSARANEQFF. The CDR3, as DNA: TGCAGTGCTAGAGCCAATGAGCAGTTCTTC.

The chain recombines TRBV5-1 with TRBJ1-6; D not certain. V lost 0 bases to trimming and J lost 0 bases, with 4 bases between them. Germline V gene data show CDR1 as SGHRS and CDR2 as YFSETQ. The length of the CDR3 is 15 residues. For the CDR3, the DNA is TGCGCCAGCAGCTTGGAGAGCTCCTATAATTCACCCCTCCACTTT. Protein: CASSLESSYNSPLHF.

The chain recombines TRBV29-1 with TRBJ1-4; the D gene is possibly TRBD1 (6 bases). This CDR3 has 13 residues. V was shortened by 6 bases and J by 7 bases, with 15 bases between the two germline ends. The germline V gene encodes CDR1 SQVTM and CDR2 ANQGSEA. Here the CDR3 reads CSVGRQDSEKLFF. CDR3 coding DNA: TGCAGCGTAGGAAGACAGGATAGTGAAAAACTGTTTTTT.

The J gene is TRBJ1-2, the V gene TRBV5-1; TRBD1 aligns across 8 bases. V was clipped by 0 bases and J by 3 bases; unmatched bases: 4. CDR3 length equals 15 residues. Germline CDR1 is SGHRS and CDR2 is YFSETQ. DNA for the CDR3: TGCGCCAGCAGCTTGGCCGCGGGACAGGACTATGGCTACACCTTC. It is translated as CASSLAAGQDYGYTF.

The chain employs TRBV29-1 and TRBJ2-6; D is undetermined. Germline V gene data show CDR1 as SQVTM and CDR2 as ANQGSEA. The CDR3 has 12 residues. Trimming cost V 6 bases and J 1 base, with 4 bases left between them. CDR3 residues: CSVESGANVLTF. CDR3 nucleotides: TGCAGCGTCGAATCTGGGGCCAACGTCCTGACTTTC.

This chain connects TRBV27 to TRBJ1-2; the D is unclear. Germline V lookup: CDR1 MNHEY, CDR2 SMNVEV (reference sequence). With 0 bases removed from V and 8 bases from J, the gap between germline ends came to 19 bases. The length of the CDR3 is 16 residues. In DNA form, the CDR3 reads TGTGCCAGCAGTTTATCTCCGATGGGCGATGGTAACGGCTACACCTTC. Amino acid sequence: CASSLSPMGDGNGYTF.

This clone showed up just a few times. This rearrangement joins TRBV29-1 to TRBJ2-1, with D maybe TRBD1 (5 bases). Germline CDR1 is SQVTM and CDR2 is ANQGSEA. The V end was cut by 1 base, the J end by 9 bases, with 13 bases between. The CDR3 spans 13 residues. The CDR3 DNA reads TGCAGCGTTGAAGGCGGAGCCAGGGTTGAGCAGTTCTTC. Residues: CSVEGGARVEQFF.

This chain links TRBV27 with TRBJ1-2; D ambiguous. V gave up 5 bases and J gave up 4 bases, with 14 bases separating them. This CDR3 contains 14 residues. Germline lookup yields CDR1 MNHEY and CDR2 SMNVEV (reference sequence). CDR3: CASSPKTFFYGYTF. The CDR3 DNA is TGTGCCAGCAGTCCAAAGACATTTTTCTATGGCTACACCTTC.

The chain employs TRBV27 and TRBJ1-6; 9 bases map to TRBD1. Germline V gene sequence: CDR1 MNHEY, CDR2 SMNVEV (reference sequence). The ends lost 2 bases at V and 3 bases at J; junction bases unmatched: 2. The CDR3 consists of 16 residues. The chain's CDR3 is CASSLGTGIYNSPLHF. For the CDR3, the DNA is TGTGCCAGCAGTTTAGGGACAGGGATCTATAATTCACCCCTCCACTTT.

V is TRBV7-9 and J is TRBJ2-3; D not certain. The CDR3 runs 14 residues. Trimming cost V 5 bases and J 7 bases, with 16 bases left between them. Germline V gives CDR1 SEHNR, CDR2 FQNEAQ (reference sequence). CDR3 in DNA: TGTGCCAGCAGCCCCGATTTTGGGGAAAATACGCAGTATTTT. Encoded protein: CASSPDFGENTQYF.

This clone appeared once. CDR3 bases: TGTGCCAGCAGCCCTTCAGTGATGAGCTCTGGAAACACCATATATTTT. It is translated as CASSPSVMSSGNTIYF. The chain joins TRBV7-8 to TRBJ1-3, with no clear D. The CDR3 totals 16 residues. CDR1 SGHVS and CDR2 FQNEAQ come from the germline V gene. Trimming pared 5 bases from V and 0 bases from J, leaving 14 bases between. Complete variable domain (other parts from reference TRBV7-8 and TRBJ1-3): GAGVSQSPRYKVAKRGQDVALRCDPISGHVSLFWYQQALGQGPEFLTYFQNEAQLDKSGLPSDRFFAERPEGSVSTLKIQRTQQEDSAVYLCASSPSVMSSGNTIYFGEGSWLTVV.

The chain has TRBV5-5 and TRBJ1-1, with 7 nucleotides matching TRBD1. CDR1 SGHKS and CDR2 YYEKEE come from the germline V gene (reference sequence). V trimming: 4 bases; J trimming: 1 base; junction bases outside the gene matches: 7. The CDR3 length is 15 residues. Written as DNA, the CDR3 is TGTGCCAGCAGCCTCCCGGGACAGTCGAACACTGAAGCTTTCTTT. It codes for CASSLPGQSNTEAFF.

The chain employs TRBV18 and TRBJ2-5, with unresolved D. Trimming removed 6 bases from V and 5 bases from J, with 7 bases in between. The germline V gene has CDR1 KGHSH and CDR2 LQKENI. The CDR3 has 11 residues. The CDR3 spells CASSGVETQYF. Written as DNA, the CDR3 is TGTGCCAGCTCTGGTGTTGAGACCCAGTACTTC.

The chain is built from TRBV27 and TRBJ1-1; TRBD1 is a possible D gene (6 bases). This CDR3 has 18 amino acids. In germline, CDR1 is MNHEY, CDR2 SMNVEV (reference sequence). V lost 5 bases, J lost 0 bases, and 22 bases lay in between. In DNA, the CDR3 is TGTGCCAGCAGTCCTATTGGCGTGGACAGACCGATGAACACTGAAGCTTTCTTT. This gives the protein CASSPIGVDRPMNTEAFF.

On this clone: One junction end disagrees with the germline gene, perhaps due to a read error. The gene calls are TRBV11-2 and TRBJ1-4; D is perhaps TRBD1 (6 bases). The CDR3 totals 15 residues. The V gene's germline CDR1 is SGHAT and CDR2 FQNNGV. CDR3: CASSLDQRGSEKLFF. The CDR3 DNA reads as TGTGCCAGCAGCCTAGATCAAAGGGGGTCGGAAAAACTGTTTTTT.